Described below is a single T cell receptor (beta chain) sequence and its context. The record originates from a study of cytomegalovirus exposure and HLA in healthy donors. Both 60 Vbeta primers and 13 Jbeta primers went into the PCR. TCRdb keeps only in-frame clones here, not all; method: immunoSEQ multiplex PCR. The data contain some 160,000 clones, approximately 83% of them seen just once; the ten biggest clones take up 1.5% to 1.7%. Sample: PBMCs. This sequence originates from a woman under 30 in good health and CMV-seronegative.

Here the CDR3 DNA reads TGTGCCAGTAGTATTAGTGGGCAGGTCAATGAAAAACTGTTTTTT. This codes for CASSISGQVNEKLFF. The chain has TRBV19 and TRBJ1-4; D gene uncertain. The CDR3 extends over 15 amino acids. The germline V gene has CDR1 LNHDA and CDR2 SQIVND (reference sequence). The germline V and J ends were trimmed by 3 bases and 5 bases, with 13 bases remaining between them.